The clone carrying this TCR beta chain has just a few counts. This entry belongs to a study of response to subunit inactivated influenza vaccine. V dropped 1 base and J dropped 2; count of bases not matched to a gene: 5. The CDR3 has 16 residues. Germline CDR1 is SGDLS and CDR2 is YYNGEE. TCRdb processed the RT-PCR reads anew with MiXCR; each CDR3 protein has one entry. The sample carries under 850,000 distinct CDR3 sequences, less than 20% recorded once. This material consisted of PBMCs from blood, taken around 5 days after vaccination. V is TRBV9 and J is TRBJ2-3, with TRBD2 matching 9 bases. The clonotype originates from a man aged 50 or older who received an inactivated influenza vaccine. The CDR3 region is CASSVFSGGPTDTQYF. CDR3 DNA: TGTGCCAGCAGCGTATTTAGCGGGGGTCCCACAGATACGCAGTATTTT.